This T cell receptor (beta chain) is drawn from a study of shared clonotypes between healthy human individuals. Background on the study: For every donor, three CD4 naive, three CD4 memory, two CD8 naive and one CD8 memory plates were used.

The CDR3 sequence is 14 residues long. J lost 5 bases, V lost 5 bases, and 8 bases had no gene match. CDR1 and CDR2 from the germline V gene are SGHTA and FQGNSA. The study, taken as a whole, reports: A handful of donors had around 5% of their naive CD4 clonotypes in common.

For every subset, genomic DNA was evenly distributed across several immunoSEQ plates. TCRdb keeps only in-frame clones here, not all; method: immunoSEQ multiplex PCR. The sample records approximately 600,000 clones, 90% to 95% being singletons. The naive CD8 fraction comprised CD45RO-negative cells positively selected for CCR7 and excluded terminally differentiated effector memory CD45RA+ cells. Remarks on this clone: What it binds is not known.

The clonotype originates from a woman in her 30s in good health. The gene calls are TRBV7-2 and TRBJ2-7; 8 nucleotides match TRBD1. Specimen: naive CD8+ T cells sorted from blood. The CDR3 nucleotides are TGTGCCAGCAGCCTCCGGACAGGGTACGACGAGCAGTACTTC. Protein sequence: CASSLRTGYDEQYF.